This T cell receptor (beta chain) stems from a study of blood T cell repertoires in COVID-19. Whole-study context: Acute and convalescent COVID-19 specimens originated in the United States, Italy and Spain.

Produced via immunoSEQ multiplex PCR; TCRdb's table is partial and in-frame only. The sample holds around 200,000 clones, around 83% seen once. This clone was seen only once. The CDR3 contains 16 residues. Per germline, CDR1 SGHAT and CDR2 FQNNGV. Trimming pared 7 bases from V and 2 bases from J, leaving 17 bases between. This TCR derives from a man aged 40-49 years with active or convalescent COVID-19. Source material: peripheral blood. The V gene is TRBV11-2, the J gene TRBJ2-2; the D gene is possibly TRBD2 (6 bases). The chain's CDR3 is CASTAWRGTNTGELFF. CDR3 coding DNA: TGTGCCAGCACAGCCTGGCGGGGAACCAACACCGGGGAGCTGTTTTTT.